Sequencing of this T cell receptor beta chain was carried out in a study of blood T cell repertoires in COVID-19. About the study: There were acute and convalescent COVID-19 samples, and they came from the United States, Italy and Spain. The cDNA or gDNA used as material had been derived from T cells, B-cell-depleted T cells, or PBMCs.

This clone was seen once. Original processing notes: Amplification with reference gene primers provided the estimates of nucleated cell counts. Repertoires were generated with immunoSEQ multiplex PCR, while TCRdb's copy carries only in-frame clones and drops some. V and J calls and clone size follow that table, whereas D and trimming were derived from the DNA. The sample lists under 250,000 clones, around 80% occurring once. Per germline, CDR1 KGHDR and CDR2 SFDVKD. The J segment lost 6 bases and the V segment lost 6 bases, leaving 6 bases of the junction unmatched. The CDR3 length is 14 residues. Specimen: peripheral blood. V gene TRBV24-1 combines with J gene TRBJ2-2; 7 bases map to TRBD1. This TCR was sampled from a middle-aged woman with acute or convalescent COVID-19. CDR3 sequence (DNA): TGTGCCACCAGTCAGACAGGGATCGCCGGGGAGCTGTTTTTT. Translating it yields CATSQTGIAGELFF.